The entry below gives a single T cell receptor (beta chain) sequence along with its context. The entry originates in a study of blood T cell repertoires in COVID-19. The overall study: Sites across the United States, Italy and Spain contributed samples from acute and convalescent COVID-19. In each case, the material was cDNA or gDNA derived from T cells, B-cell-depleted T cells, or PBMCs.

The germline CDR1 and CDR2 sequences are MDHEN and SYDVKM. This CDR3 has 11 residues. V lost 8 bases to trimming and J lost 11 bases; unmatched junction nucleotides: 5. Under the authors' procedure: Estimates of nucleated cell counts were drawn from the amplification of reference gene primers. TCRdb's table, derived via immunoSEQ multiplex PCR, lists solely in-frame clones and lacks some. Clonal size and the V and J genes are those of that table, whereas D and trimming came from the DNA. The sample holds approximately 100,000 clones, roughly nine tenths seen once. The sequencing input was peripheral blood. This TCR was recovered from a woman of 80 years or more with active COVID-19. This sequence joins TRBV28 and TRBJ2-3, with TRBD2 matching over 9 bases. The CDR3 DNA reads as TGTGCCAGCCGCGGGGGGGGTGGGCAGTATTTT. Its protein is CASRGGGGQYF.